This TCR beta chain appears in the sequencing data of a study of shared clonotypes between healthy human individuals (dated by TCRdb to the early 2020s). For context, the study as a whole: The cohort included three men and a couple of women between 18 and 49 years of age. Per donor, three plates each were used for CD4 naive and CD4 memory, two for CD8 naive, and one for CD8 memory. The study deeply sequenced blood TCR repertoires of five healthy adults to estimate repertoire size and the extent of clonotype sharing between individuals. To increase sequencing depth and limit assay-specific biases, TCR repertoire library preparation and sequencing were carried out by different laboratories using diverse techniques. Per donor, leukapheresis produced somewhere between about 0.94 and 9 billion PBMCs. General conclusions and limits of the study: Larger estimated clonotype richness was generally found for naive subsets than for memory subsets. Clonotypes shared by all four sorted-subset donors showed higher generation probabilities than non-shared clonotypes. Pairwise subsampling indicated that sequencing depth was expected to affect the degree of clonotype sharing among donors. The genetic and exposure-history diversity represented was limited by the small number of donors. Incomplete sequencing was indicated by rarefaction of sorted-subset datasets, despite the large sequencing depth. About 5% of naive CD4, 3.5% of naive CD8, 2.3% of memory CD4, and about 0.4% of memory CD8 clonotypes were shared across several donors. Sampling was limited to blood, and TCR repertoires in tissue likely differ from TCR repertoires in blood.

Using the deep immunoSEQ assay, TCR CDR3 regions were amplified from genomic DNA by multiplex PCR. Extracted genomic DNA from each cell subset was spread evenly across all wells of several immunoSEQ 96-well plates, with each plate serving as a replicate. For sorted subsets, each replicate PCR was loaded with 200 ng genomic DNA, equivalent to 32,000 or so T cell genomes. Purified libraries were measured with a Qubit 3.0 fluorometer, size-checked on a Bioanalyzer 2100, and measured again with the KAPA Library Quantification kit. Every immunoSEQ 96-well plate was sequenced on a dedicated single-read 150-cycle Illumina NextSeq 550 flow cell. Turning to the authors' computational methods: Because only junctional sequences without quality scores were contained in the immunoSEQ output, filtering matching that applied to full-length reads could not be performed. To assign V/J genes and CDR3, sequences were annotated against IMGT germline references using PyIR, a Python wrapper for IgBLAST v1.9. Reads with weak V/J assignments (E-value above 1e-6), missing CDR3, stop codons, out-of-frame junctions, or ambiguous translated residues were removed. V3J clonotypes were defined as sequences sharing an identical inferred V gene, J gene, and CDR3 amino acid sequence. The percentage overlap between two repertoires was calculated by dividing the number of shared unique clonotypes by the size of the smaller repertoire. RTK rarefaction, the Chao1 estimator, and Recon v2.1 estimates of unobserved clonotypes were used to assess repertoire richness. For all TCRbeta clonotypes obtained by the gDNA method from a few donors, generation probabilities were computed with OLGA. This is the immuneACCESS table as TCRdb keeps it, with only in-frame sequences that have V and J called. A part of the clones is gone; compared with another copy, unresolved V genes explain less than half, and the rest is unexplained. That table is the source of V, J and clone size, and D and trimming were worked out from the DNA. This sample lists around 750,000 clones; about 74% were detected once. Of the sample, 1.5% to 2% falls within the top ten clones.

With regard to this clone: The clone's antigen remains unknown. No base-level quality is on record; no much larger clone is a single base apart.

Inclusive of the bounding cysteine and phenylalanine, the CDR3 is 14 residues long. Kept here is only the CDR3 DNA, which spans 42 bases and is read in frame from base 1. V was cut back by 1 base and J by 5 bases, leaving a gap of 12 bases between them. Reading the germline V gene gives CDR1 KGHSH and CDR2 LQKENI. Healthy HIV-negative adults with no recently reported acute infections or vaccinations were included as donors. Every donor was a Caucasian adult residing in Nashville, Tennessee, USA. CD4+ T cells were enriched by magnetic negative selection, after which naive cells were positively selected on CD45RA and the negative fraction was taken as the memory subset. Blood was obtained by leukapheresis, after which PBMCs were separated by Ficoll-Histopaque density gradient centrifugation and cryopreserved in liquid nitrogen vapor phase. Analytical flow cytometry was used to check the purity and quantity of every magnetically sorted T cell population. Genomic DNA was isolated from every sorted fraction and measured by UV absorbance on a Nanodrop 2000c.

This sequence was found in a woman aged 30 to 39 in good health. This chain joins TRBV18 to TRBJ2-7; tentative D gene TRBD1, with 5 bases matching. Sequencing used memory CD4+ T cells sorted from blood. The cell subset or site label, read with the paper, signifies: CD45RA-negative fraction. The DNA sequence reads TGTGCCAGCTCACCACGGCAGGGTTTCAACGAGCAGTACTTC. It specifies CASSPRQGFNEQYF.